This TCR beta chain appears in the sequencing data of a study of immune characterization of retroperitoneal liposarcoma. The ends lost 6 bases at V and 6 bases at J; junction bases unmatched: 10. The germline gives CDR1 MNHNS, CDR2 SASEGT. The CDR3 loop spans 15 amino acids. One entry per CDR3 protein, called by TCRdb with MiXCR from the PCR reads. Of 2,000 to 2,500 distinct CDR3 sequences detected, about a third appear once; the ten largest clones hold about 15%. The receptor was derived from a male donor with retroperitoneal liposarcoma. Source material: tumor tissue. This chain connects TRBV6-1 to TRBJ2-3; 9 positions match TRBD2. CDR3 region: CASRLAGWRVDTQYF. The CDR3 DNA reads TGTGCCAGCAGGCTAGCGGGATGGAGGGTTGATACGCAGTATTTT.